The sequence of this T cell receptor (beta chain) was determined in a study of OX40 agonist ivuxolimab in advanced cancers. Overall study context: Prior checkpoint blockade (anti-PD-1, anti-PD-L1 or anti-CTLA-4) was permitted; 40% had it. General study findings and limits: Dosing at 0.1 to 3.0 mg/kg was accompanied by clonal expansion of CD4+ and CD8+ blood T cells by week 6. Also present in some nonresponders was a low level of normalized T-cell clonal expansion.

To note about this clone: What it binds is not known.

Clones were read by immunoSEQ multiplex PCR, and TCRdb kept only the in-frame ones, dropping some. Seen here are roughly 61,000 clones, roughly four fifths observed once, and the top ten hold 0.7% to 0.8%. The CDR3 has 14 residues. Germline lookup yields CDR1 SGHRS and CDR2 YFSETQ. With V trimmed by 4 bases and J by 6 bases, 4 bases remained unmatched. The J gene is TRBJ2-7, the V gene TRBV5-1; 13 nucleotides match TRBD2. The sequences come from CD4+ or CD8+ T cells sorted from blood, collected in a trial of the OX40 agonist ivuxolimab. The receptor's source is an adult with an advanced solid tumor such as melanoma, head and neck, liver or kidney cancer. CDR3 loop: CASSQTSGGAEQYF. The CDR3 DNA follows: TGCGCCAGCAGCCAAACTAGCGGGGGGGCCGAGCAGTACTTC.